This T cell receptor (beta chain) was documented in a study of molecular identifiers for immune sequencing clone quantification (dated by TCRdb to the late 2010s). As for the study more broadly: For a replicate experiment, RNA from approximately 20,000 or 100,000 naive CD8 T cells was divided into five aliquots, and four of the five aliquots were sequenced. The study was a methods study using CD8 T cells to benchmark molecular-identifier clustering-based TCR repertoire sequencing (MIDCIRS) and TCR RNA copy counting.

The CDR3 holds 17 amino acids from the cysteine to the phenylalanine. Kept here is only the CDR3 DNA, which spans 51 bases and is read in frame from base 1. The CDR1 and CDR2 encoded by the germline V gene are SGHAT and FQNNGV. V lost 2 bases and J lost 8 bases; the stretch between them is 19 bases long. Libraries of naive CD8 T cells were generated from roughly 20,000 to 1,000,000 sorted cells, with 10%, 30% or 50% of the purified RNA used. On a BD FACSAria II, naive CD8 T cells were FACS-sorted as CD8+CD4-CCR7+CD45RA+ and collected into RLT Plus buffer. To test detection sensitivity, Jurkat RNA equivalent to ten TCR copies was spiked into samples of roughly 18,000-1,000,000 naive CD8 T cells. CD8 T cells were enriched with RosetteSep CD8+ T Cell Enrichment Cocktail and Ficoll-Paque, followed by ACK red cell lysis. Libraries were made using PCR. The instrument given in TCRdb is Illumina HiSeq 4000. Bulk TCR libraries were prepared as previously described, using TCR primers listed in Table S5. Total RNA was purified with the Qiagen AllPrep DNA/RNA kit. Before analysis, reads from multiple sequencing runs of one library were combined. Per the source publication's procedure: Reads were retained only if the reads had an exact TCR constant sequence, and the retained reads were trimmed to 150 nt and grouped according to their 12-nt molecular barcodes. Reads within each barcode group were sub-clustered using a 15% Levenshtein threshold, and quality-weighted consensus sequences were constructed for each RNA molecule. Non-functional sequences were excluded, and lower-count sequences lying one edit away from another sequence were also excluded. Based on a fit of two negative binomial distributions, barcode sub-clusters having less than 20% of the maximum read count were discarded. TCRdb reprocessed the public reads (quality trimming at Q25 with fastp, clone calling with MiXCR) and kept in-frame beta chains. Under each unique CDR3 protein, matching rows form one entry showing the most common genes and DNA. The V and J calls and clone size are TCRdb's, not the authors'. This sample comprises about 320,000 distinct CDR3 sequences, around a fifth of them detected only once. Together, the top ten hold approximately 0.85% of the sample.

Study-wide findings and limitations: When barcode sub-clustering was left out, chimeric consensus sequences inflated TCR diversity, with chimeras reaching as high as 47%. The naive libraries included spiked-in Jurkat TCR RNA (about 11 copies' worth), and this RNA is not part of the donor repertoire. Modeling gave about three recovered TCR RNA copies per cell versus 8 to 10 by digital PCR, implying about 30% capture efficiency. Spiked-in Jurkat TCR RNA equal to a single cell's worth was reported to be detectable even within 1,200,000 naive CD8 T cells. Clones above 20 RNA copies held over 97% of molecules in CMV-specific effector cells but under 1% in naive cells. Identical TCR molecules sharing a barcode could cause highly expanded clone sizes to be underestimated.

Comment on this clonotype: Its antigen specificity is not known. Base qualities are not provided; no much larger clone lies one nucleotide away.

The chain couples TRBV11-2 to TRBJ1-6; TRBD1 is perhaps the D gene, given 5 matching bases. The sequenced sample consisted of naive CD8+ T cells from blood, with Jurkat cell RNA spiked in. Per the publication, the cell subset or site label means: FACS-sorted CD8+CD4-CCR7+CD45RA+ naive T cells. The sequence came from a human donor in good health. Some libraries in this study had Jurkat cell RNA spiked in. This receptor has the CDR3 CASSLQGRGKNHSPLHF. The DNA sequence reads TGTGCCAGCAGCTTACAGGGCAGAGGAAAAAACCATTCACCCCTCCACTTT.